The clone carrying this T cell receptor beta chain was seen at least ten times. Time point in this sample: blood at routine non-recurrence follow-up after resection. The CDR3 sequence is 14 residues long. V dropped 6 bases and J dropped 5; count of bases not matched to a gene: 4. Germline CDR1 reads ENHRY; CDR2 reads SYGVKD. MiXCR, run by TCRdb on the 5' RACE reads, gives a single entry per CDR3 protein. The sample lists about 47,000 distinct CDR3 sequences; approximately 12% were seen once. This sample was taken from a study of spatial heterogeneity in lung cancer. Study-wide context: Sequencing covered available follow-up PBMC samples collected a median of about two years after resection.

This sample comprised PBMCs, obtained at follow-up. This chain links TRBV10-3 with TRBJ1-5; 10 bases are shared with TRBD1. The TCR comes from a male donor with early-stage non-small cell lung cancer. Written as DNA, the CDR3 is TGTGCCATCAGCTCAGGGACAGGGGATCAGCCCCAGCATTTT. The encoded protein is CAISSGTGDQPQHF.